In this sample, the clone carrying this T cell receptor (beta chain) turned up a few times. Its target is unknown. The V end was cut by 2 bases, the J end by 0 bases, with 8 bases between. This CDR3 is 15 amino acids long. Germline CDR1 is MGHDK and CDR2 is SYGVNS. This sample is drawn from a study of response to subunit inactivated influenza vaccine. The study, taken as a whole, reports: Each seasonal influenza vaccination recruits few new T cells, the authors suggested.

TCRdb used MiXCR to reprocess the RT-PCR reads, holding one entry per CDR3 protein. The table has a few hundred thousand distinct CDR3 sequences, around 15% seen once. The source was PBMCs from blood, collected approximately 12 days after vaccination. This chain joins TRBV25-1 and TRBJ2-4, with D possibly called TRBD1 or TRBD2 (5 bases each). The receptor was isolated from a man in his forties or fifties who received an inactivated influenza vaccine. CDR3 residues: CASSERGVAKNIQYF. CDR3 bases: TGTGCCAGCAGTGAACGAGGGGTAGCCAAAAACATTCAGTACTTC.